One and the same sample provided the 17 T cell receptor beta chains below, sequenced in a study of technical replicates of blood from a few donors. The method was immunoSEQ multiplex PCR; TCRdb's version includes in-frame clones alone and lacks a portion of them. The repertoire consists of 60,000 to 70,000 clones, with 70% to 90% occurring once and the leading ten covering 4% to 5.5%. Sequencing was performed on PBMCs. The source of these receptors is a human donor in good health. Some clones in this sample may be carry-over from other donors' samples.

The V call is TRBV2, the J call TRBJ1-5, with 8 bases fitting TRBD1. This CDR3 region has 14 residues. Germline-derived CDR1 and CDR2 are SNHLY and FYNNEI. V was pared by 5 bases and J by 4 bases, with 4 bases of the junction left unmatched. The CDR3 nucleotides read TGTGCCAGCAGTTGGACAGGGCTTAATCAGCCCCAGCATTTT. Protein sequence: CASSWTGLNQPQHF.

The chain joins TRBV27 to TRBJ1-6, with a weak D call TRBD1 (5 bases). V was clipped by 4 bases and J by 9 bases, with 16 bases between them. The CDR3 consists of 15 residues. CDR1 and CDR2 (germline): MNHEY, SMNVEV (reference sequence). CDR3 nucleotide sequence: TGTGCCAGCAGTTCACACGAGGCGGGGGTTTCACCCCTCCACTTT. Its translation is CASSSHEAGVSPLHF.

The chain couples TRBV6-5 to TRBJ1-6; TRBD1 matches at 10 bases. From germline, CDR1 is MNHEY and CDR2 SVGAGI. The CDR3 is 13 residues long. V dropped 4 bases and J dropped 10; count of bases not matched to a gene: 1. CDR3 residues: CASSSDRGSPLHF. CDR3 in DNA: TGTGCCAGCAGTTCGGACAGGGGGTCACCCCTCCACTTT.

The rearrangement joins TRBV27 to TRBJ2-7, with 8 bases fitting TRBD1. The CDR3 is made up of 14 amino acids. J lost 7 bases, V lost 5 bases, and 10 bases had no gene match. Germline values: CDR1 MNHEY, CDR2 SMNVEV (reference sequence). CDR3 in DNA: TGTGCCAGCAGTCCCCCAGGGGGCGCGTGGGAGCAGTACTTC. Translation: CASSPPGGAWEQYF.

The genes are TRBV6-1 and TRBJ2-7; 9 positions match TRBD2. This CDR3 region has 16 residues. Trimming took 0 bases from V and 2 from J; bases not matched to a gene: 5. Germline-derived CDR1 and CDR2 are MNHNS and SASEGT. The CDR3 DNA sequence: TGTGCCAGCAGTGAAGCGACTAGCGGAATTACCTACGAGCAGTACTTC. This gives the protein CASSEATSGITYEQYF.

V and J are TRBV5-1 and TRBJ1-2; 7 bases align to TRBD1. Per the germline V gene, CDR1 is SGHRS and CDR2 is YFSETQ. This CDR3 region has 15 residues. J gave up 3 bases and V 5 bases, and 10 bases lay outside the gene matches. CDR3 amino acids: CASRINGQVDYGYTF. The CDR3 DNA reads as TGCGCCAGCAGGATAAACGGACAGGTTGACTATGGCTACACCTTC.

The chain joins TRBV21-1 to TRBJ1-5; TRBD1, the D gene given by the table, was not confirmed from the DNA. TRBV21-1 is listed as a pseudogene. The CDR3 has 14 amino acids. In DNA form, the CDR3 reads TGTGCCAGCAGCAAGCAGGGTTGGTCACAGCCCCAGCATTTT. Residues: CASSKQGWSQPQHF.

The chain joins TRBV11-2 to TRBJ2-1; TRBD2 agrees at 8 bases. This CDR3 spans 16 amino acids. The trim removed 2 bases at V and 5 bases at J, leaving 8 bases unmatched. Germline values: CDR1 SGHAT, CDR2 FQNNGV. CDR3 in amino acids: CASSLIGTSGNNEQFF. As DNA, the CDR3 is TGTGCCAGCAGCTTAATAGGTACTAGCGGCAACAATGAGCAGTTCTTC.

The chain joins TRBV11-3 to TRBJ2-2; weak D call: TRBD1 (5 bases). The ends were cut back, 4 bases at V and 5 bases at J, with 17 bases in the middle. CDR1 is SGHNT and CDR2 is YENEEA in the germline V gene. This CDR3 is built from 16 residues. DNA for the CDR3: TGTGCCAGCAGCTCCGCGAGCAGGGATAAAACCGGGGAGCTGTTTTTT. This sequence encodes CASSSASRDKTGELFF.

The rearrangement links TRBV4-3 to TRBJ2-4; 7 bases are shared with TRBD2. Germline CDR1 LGHNA, CDR2 YSLEER. The CDR3 is 18 residues long. Germline trimming cut 1 base from V and 3 bases from J; bases unmatched to any gene: 12. CDR3 residues: CASSQGPSSGGDKNIQYF. The CDR3 DNA reads as TGCGCCAGCAGCCAAGGTCCGTCTAGCGGAGGGGACAAAAACATTCAGTACTTC.

V and J are TRBV18 and TRBJ2-1; 10 nucleotides match TRBD2. The CDR3 length is 17 residues. With 3 bases clipped from V and 3 bases from J, the junction kept 8 bases outside the gene matches. Germline V gene sequence: CDR1 KGHSH, CDR2 LQKENI. Written as DNA, the CDR3 is TGTGCCAGCTCACCCTACACCGGGACTAGCGACTACAATGAGCAGTTCTTC. This codes for CASSPYTGTSDYNEQFF.

This chain connects TRBV12-5 to TRBJ1-5, with D perhaps TRBD1 (6 bases). Germline V CDR1 and CDR2: LGHNT, FRNRAP. The ends were cut back, 7 bases at V and 6 bases at J, with 19 bases in the middle. The CDR3 runs 15 residues. For the CDR3, the DNA is TGTGCTAGTGCCTCAGGTTCGGGGGGCACTCAGCCCCAGCATTTT. This gives the protein CASASGSGGTQPQHF.

This chain uses TRBV18 with TRBJ1-1; D remains ambiguous. The CDR3 totals 14 residues. CDR1 is KGHSH, CDR2 LQKENI, per germline. V shed 4 bases and J shed 1 base, with 10 bases lying between them. The CDR3 DNA reads as TGTGCCAGCTCACTGACGGAGAGGAACACTGAAGCTTTCTTT. It translates to CASSLTERNTEAFF.

V is TRBV11-1 and J is TRBJ2-5; TRBD1 agrees at 10 bases. This CDR3 has 15 residues. V dropped 2 bases and J dropped 4; count of bases not matched to a gene: 4. Germline V lookup: CDR1 SGHAT, CDR2 FQDESV (reference sequence). DNA for the CDR3: TGTGCCAGCAGCTTAAGCCGGGACAGGGGAGAGACCCAGTACTTC. This encodes CASSLSRDRGETQYF.

The chain has TRBV7-2 and TRBJ1-4; D unresolved. CDR1 is SGHTA, CDR2 FQGNSA, per germline. The CDR3 covers 18 residues. Trimming removed 1 base from V and 4 bases from J, with 19 bases in between. CDR3 DNA: TGTGCCAGCAGCTTAGTGGGTCGAGGGATGTCGGGTAATGAAAAACTGTTTTTT. Translation gives CASSLVGRGMSGNEKLFF.

The chain recombines TRBV19 with TRBJ2-1; the match to TRBD1 covers 9 bases. The CDR3 consists of 17 residues. The germline V gene has CDR1 LNHDA and CDR2 SQIVND (reference sequence). Unmatched junction bases numbered 15, after V lost 11 bases and J lost 1 base. CDR3 sequence reads: CAVASGQGIGSYNEQFF. DNA of the CDR3: TGTGCCGTAGCCTCGGGACAGGGAATTGGTTCCTACAATGAGCAGTTCTTC.

V and J are TRBV7-6 and TRBJ1-1; a possible D gene is TRBD1 (5 bases). Germline V lookup: CDR1 SGHVS, CDR2 FNYEAQ. CDR3 length: 13 residues. Trimming took 4 bases from V and 5 from J, leaving 11 bases between them. The CDR3 DNA sequence: TGTGCCAGCAGCTCCCCTGGGGGGACTGAAGCTTTCTTT. This sequence encodes CASSSPGGTEAFF. Full variable domain (missing parts from reference TRBV7-6 and TRBJ1-1): GAGVSQSPRYKVTKRGQDVALRCDPISGHVSLYWYRQALGQGPEFLTYFNYEAQQDKSGLPNDRFSAERPEGSISTLTIQRTEQRDSAMYRCASSSPGGTEAFFGQGTRLTVV.